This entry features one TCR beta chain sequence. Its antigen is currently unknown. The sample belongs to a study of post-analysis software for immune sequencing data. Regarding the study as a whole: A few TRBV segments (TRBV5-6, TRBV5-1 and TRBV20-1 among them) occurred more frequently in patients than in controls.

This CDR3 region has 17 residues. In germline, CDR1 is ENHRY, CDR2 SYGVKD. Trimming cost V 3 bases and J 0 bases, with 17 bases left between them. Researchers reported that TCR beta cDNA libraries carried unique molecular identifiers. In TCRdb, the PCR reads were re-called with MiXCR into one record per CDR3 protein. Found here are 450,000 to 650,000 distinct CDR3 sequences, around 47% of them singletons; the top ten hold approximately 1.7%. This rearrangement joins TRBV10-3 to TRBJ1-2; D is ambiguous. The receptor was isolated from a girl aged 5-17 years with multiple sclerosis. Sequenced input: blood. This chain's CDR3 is CAISESKRADTNYGYTF. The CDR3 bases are TGTGCCATCAGTGAATCCAAGCGAGCTGATACTAACTATGGCTACACCTTC.